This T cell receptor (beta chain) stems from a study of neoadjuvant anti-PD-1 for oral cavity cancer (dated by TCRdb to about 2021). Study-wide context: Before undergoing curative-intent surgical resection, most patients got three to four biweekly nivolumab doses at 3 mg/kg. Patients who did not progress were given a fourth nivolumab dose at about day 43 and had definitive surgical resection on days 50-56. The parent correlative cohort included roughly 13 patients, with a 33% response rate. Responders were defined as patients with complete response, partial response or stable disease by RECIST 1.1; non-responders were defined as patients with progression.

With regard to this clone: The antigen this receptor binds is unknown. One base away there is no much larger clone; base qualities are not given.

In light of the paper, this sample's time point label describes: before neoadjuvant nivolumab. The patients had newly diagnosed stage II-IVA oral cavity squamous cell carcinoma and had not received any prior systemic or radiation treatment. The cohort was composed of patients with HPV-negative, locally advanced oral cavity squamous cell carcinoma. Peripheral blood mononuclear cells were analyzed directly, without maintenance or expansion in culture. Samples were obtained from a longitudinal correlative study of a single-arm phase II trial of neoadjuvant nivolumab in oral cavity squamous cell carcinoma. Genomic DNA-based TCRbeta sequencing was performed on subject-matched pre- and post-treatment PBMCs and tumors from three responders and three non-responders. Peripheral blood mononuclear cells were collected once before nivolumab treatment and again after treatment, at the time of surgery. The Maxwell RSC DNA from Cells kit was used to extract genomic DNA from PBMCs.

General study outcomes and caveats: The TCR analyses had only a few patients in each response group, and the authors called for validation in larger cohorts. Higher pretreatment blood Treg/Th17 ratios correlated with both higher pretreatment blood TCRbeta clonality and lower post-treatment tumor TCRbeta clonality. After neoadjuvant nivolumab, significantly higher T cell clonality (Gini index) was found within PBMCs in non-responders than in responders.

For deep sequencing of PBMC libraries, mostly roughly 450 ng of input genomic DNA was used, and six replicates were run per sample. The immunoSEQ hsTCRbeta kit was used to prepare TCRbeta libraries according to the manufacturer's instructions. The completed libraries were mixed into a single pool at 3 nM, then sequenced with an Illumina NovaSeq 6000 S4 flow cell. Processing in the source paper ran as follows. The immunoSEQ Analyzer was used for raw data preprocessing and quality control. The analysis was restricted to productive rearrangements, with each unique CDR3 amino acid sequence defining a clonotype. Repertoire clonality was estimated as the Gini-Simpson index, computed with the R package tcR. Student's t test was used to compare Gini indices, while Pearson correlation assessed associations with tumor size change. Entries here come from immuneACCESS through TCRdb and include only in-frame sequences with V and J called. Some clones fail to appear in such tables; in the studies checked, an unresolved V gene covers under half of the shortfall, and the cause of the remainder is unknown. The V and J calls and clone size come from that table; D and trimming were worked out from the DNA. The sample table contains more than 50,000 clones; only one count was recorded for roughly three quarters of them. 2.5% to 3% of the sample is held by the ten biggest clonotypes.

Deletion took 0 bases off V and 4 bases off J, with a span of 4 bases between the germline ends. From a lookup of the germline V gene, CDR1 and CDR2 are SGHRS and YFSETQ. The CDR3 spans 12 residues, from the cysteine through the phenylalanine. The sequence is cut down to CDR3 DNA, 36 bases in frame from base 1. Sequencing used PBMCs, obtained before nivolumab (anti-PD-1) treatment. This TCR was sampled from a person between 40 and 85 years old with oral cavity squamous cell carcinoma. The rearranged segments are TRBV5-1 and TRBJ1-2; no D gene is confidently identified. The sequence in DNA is TGCGCCAGCAGCTTGGACACCTATGGCTACACCTTC. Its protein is CASSLDTYGYTF.